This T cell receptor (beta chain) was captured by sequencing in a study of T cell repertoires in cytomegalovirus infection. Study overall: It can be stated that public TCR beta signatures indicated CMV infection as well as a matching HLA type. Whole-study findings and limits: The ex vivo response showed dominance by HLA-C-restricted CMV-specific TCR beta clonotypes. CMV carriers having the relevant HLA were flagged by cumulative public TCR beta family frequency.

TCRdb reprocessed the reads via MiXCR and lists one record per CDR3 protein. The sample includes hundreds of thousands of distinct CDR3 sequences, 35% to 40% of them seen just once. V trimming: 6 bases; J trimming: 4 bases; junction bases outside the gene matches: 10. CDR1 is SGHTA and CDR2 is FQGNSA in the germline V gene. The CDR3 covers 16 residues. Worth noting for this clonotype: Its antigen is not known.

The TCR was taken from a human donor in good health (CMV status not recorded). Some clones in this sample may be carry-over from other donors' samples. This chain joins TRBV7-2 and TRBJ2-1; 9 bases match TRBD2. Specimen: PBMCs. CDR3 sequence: CASSLAGNNLYNEQFF. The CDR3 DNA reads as TGTGCCAGCAGTCTAGCGGGGAACAACCTGTACAATGAGCAGTTCTTC.